Sequencing of this T cell receptor beta chain was carried out in a study of blood T cell repertoires in COVID-19. Study overall: Sites in the United States, Italy and Spain provided acute and convalescent COVID-19 samples. In each case, the material was cDNA or gDNA derived from T cells, B-cell-depleted T cells, or PBMCs.

Germline V gene lookup returns CDR1 MRHNA and CDR2 SNTAGT. Trimming removed 2 bases from V and 9 bases from J, with 20 bases in between. The CDR3 is 17 residues long. Original processing methods: Amplification of reference gene primers was used by the study to estimate nucleated cell counts. Data came from immunoSEQ multiplex PCR; TCRdb stores just in-frame clones and leaves some out. The DNA was the basis for D and trimming; V, J and clone size are from that table. There are 120,000 or so clones in the sample; 70% to 85% occur only once, and about 4.2% lies in the top ten. The source material was peripheral blood. The chain employs TRBV6-4 and TRBJ1-6; D not resolved. This clonotype was obtained from a woman in her 70s with acute or convalescent COVID-19. The CDR3 sequence: CASSDAGKHDRPSPLHF. The CDR3 bases are TGTGCCAGCAGTGACGCAGGAAAGCATGATCGTCCTTCACCCCTCCACTTT.